What follows is one T cell receptor beta chain and its context. These data belong to a study of blood T cell repertoires in COVID-19. TCRdb keeps only in-frame clones here, not all; method: immunoSEQ multiplex PCR. The sample consists of 300,000 or so clones, approximately 82% of them appearing once. The CDR3 spans 13 residues. Looked up from germline, CDR1 is SGHAT and CDR2 is FQNNGV. The V end lost 4 bases, the J end lost 7 bases, and 14 bases lay between the germline ends. This receptor was identified in a woman aged 45-65 years with acute or convalescent COVID-19. The specimen sequenced was peripheral blood. The chain combines TRBV11-2 with TRBJ2-7, with a possible D match to TRBD2 (6 bases). The CDR3 DNA sequence: TGTGCCAGCAGCTCTCGGAGGGCCGGGGAGCAGTACTTC. Amino acids: CASSSRRAGEQYF.